Sequencing of this TCR beta chain was carried out in a study of blood T cells in healthy people across ages. V was trimmed by 4 bases and J by 1 base, leaving 8 bases between them. This CDR3 comprises 14 residues. CDR1 and CDR2 (germline): DFQATT, SNEGSKA (reference sequence). Together with a sample-barcoded 5' primer, a J-beta primer mix was included in a second PCR lasting roughly 6 to 12 cycles. A single record per CDR3 protein comes from TCRdb applying MiXCR to the 5' RACE reads. The profile covers around 790,000 distinct CDR3 sequences, with under 45% appearing a single time and around 18% taken by the ten largest.

The sample taken for sequencing was blood. This sequence joins TRBV20-1 and TRBJ2-6; TRBD2 is a possible D gene (5 bases). This receptor was obtained from a man aged 55 to 70 in good health. CDR3 sequence reads: CSATRGSGANVLTF. The CDR3 DNA follows: TGCAGTGCTACCCGGGGATCTGGGGCCAACGTCCTGACTTTC.